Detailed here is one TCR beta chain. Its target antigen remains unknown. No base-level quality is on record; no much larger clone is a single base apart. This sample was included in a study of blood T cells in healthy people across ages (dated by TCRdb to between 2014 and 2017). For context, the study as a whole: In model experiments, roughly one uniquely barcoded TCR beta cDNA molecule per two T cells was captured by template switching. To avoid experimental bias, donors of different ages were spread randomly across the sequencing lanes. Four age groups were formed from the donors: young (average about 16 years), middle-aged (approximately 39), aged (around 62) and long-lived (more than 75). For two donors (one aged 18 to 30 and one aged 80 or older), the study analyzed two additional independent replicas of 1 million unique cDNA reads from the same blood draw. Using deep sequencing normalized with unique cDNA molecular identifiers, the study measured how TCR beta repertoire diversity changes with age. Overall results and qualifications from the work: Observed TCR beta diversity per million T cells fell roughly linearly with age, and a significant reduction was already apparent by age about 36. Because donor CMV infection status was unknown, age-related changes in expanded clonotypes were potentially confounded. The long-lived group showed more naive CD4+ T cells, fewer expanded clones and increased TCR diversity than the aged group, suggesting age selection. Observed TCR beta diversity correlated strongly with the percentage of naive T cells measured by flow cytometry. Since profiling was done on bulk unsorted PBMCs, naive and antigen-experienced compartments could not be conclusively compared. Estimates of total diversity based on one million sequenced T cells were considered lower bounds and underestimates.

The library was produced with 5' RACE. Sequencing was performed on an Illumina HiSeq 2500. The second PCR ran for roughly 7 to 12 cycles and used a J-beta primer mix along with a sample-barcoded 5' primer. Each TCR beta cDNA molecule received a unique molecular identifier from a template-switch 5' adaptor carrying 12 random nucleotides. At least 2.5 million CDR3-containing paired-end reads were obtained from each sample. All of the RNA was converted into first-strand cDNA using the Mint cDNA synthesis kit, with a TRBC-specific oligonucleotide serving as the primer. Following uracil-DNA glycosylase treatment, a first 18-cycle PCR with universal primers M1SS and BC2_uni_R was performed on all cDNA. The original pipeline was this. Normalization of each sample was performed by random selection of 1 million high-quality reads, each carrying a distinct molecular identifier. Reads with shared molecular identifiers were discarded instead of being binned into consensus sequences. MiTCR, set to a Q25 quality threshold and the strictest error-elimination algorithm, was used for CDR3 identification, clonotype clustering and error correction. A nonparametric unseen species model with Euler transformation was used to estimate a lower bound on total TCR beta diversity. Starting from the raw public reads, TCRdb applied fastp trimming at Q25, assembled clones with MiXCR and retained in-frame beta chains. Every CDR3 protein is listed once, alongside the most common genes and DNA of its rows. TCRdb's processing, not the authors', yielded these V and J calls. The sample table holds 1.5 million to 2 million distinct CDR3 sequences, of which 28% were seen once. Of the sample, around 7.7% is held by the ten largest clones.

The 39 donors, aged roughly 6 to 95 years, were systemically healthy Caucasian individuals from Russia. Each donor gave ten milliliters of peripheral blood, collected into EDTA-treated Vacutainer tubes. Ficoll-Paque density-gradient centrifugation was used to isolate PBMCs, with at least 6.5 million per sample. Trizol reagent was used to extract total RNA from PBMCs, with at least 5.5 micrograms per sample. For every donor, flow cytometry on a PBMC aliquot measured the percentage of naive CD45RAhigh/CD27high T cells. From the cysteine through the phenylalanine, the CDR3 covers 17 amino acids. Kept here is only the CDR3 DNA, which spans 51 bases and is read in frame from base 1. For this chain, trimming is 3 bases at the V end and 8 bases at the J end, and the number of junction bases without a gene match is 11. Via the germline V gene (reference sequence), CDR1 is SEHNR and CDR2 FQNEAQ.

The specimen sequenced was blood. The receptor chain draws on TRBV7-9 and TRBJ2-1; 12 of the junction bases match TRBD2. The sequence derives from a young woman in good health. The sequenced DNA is TGTGCCAGCAGCTTCGGACTAGCGGGGTCCCGGCTCGATGAGCAGTTCTTC. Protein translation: CASSFGLAGSRLDEQFF.